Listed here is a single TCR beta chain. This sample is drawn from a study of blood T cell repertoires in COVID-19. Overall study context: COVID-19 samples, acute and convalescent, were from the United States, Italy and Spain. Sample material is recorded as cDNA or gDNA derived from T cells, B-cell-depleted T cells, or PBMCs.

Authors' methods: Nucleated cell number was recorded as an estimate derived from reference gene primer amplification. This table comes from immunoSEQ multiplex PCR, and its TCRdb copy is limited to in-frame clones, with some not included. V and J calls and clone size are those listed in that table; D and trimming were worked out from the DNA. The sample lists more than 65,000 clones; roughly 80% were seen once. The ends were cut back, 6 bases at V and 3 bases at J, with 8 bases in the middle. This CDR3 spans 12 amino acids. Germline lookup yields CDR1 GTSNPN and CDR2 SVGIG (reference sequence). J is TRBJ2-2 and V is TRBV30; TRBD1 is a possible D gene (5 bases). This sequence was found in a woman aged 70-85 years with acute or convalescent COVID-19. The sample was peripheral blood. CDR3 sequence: CACQGYTGELFF. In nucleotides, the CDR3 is TGTGCCTGCCAGGGATACACCGGGGAGCTGTTTTTT.